This T cell receptor beta chain was identified in a study of CD8+CD57+ T cells in acquired aplastic anemia. Study in general: The average for DNA from sorted CD4+ and CD8+ cells was about 2.9 ug. Study results and limitations: About 30 CD8+ CDR3 sequences occurred in both the patients and the controls.

V dropped 4 bases and J dropped 2; count of bases not matched to a gene: 3. CDR3 length equals 15 residues. Germline loops: CDR1 WSHSY, CDR2 SAAADI. Profiling that covered TCR beta VDJ and CDR3 relied on genomic DNA as its template. In TCRdb, the reads were re-called with MiXCR into one record per CDR3 protein. The table has approximately 200,000 distinct CDR3 sequences, roughly 53% seen once. Patients who underwent sequencing had shown CD8+CD57+ cell expansion by flow cytometry. All participating patients were living with severe acquired aplastic anemia. This clonotype has a count of ten or more. Its antigen remains unidentified.

The specimen sequenced was sorted CD4+, CD8+, or CD8+CD57+ T cells (not recorded which) from PBMCs. This sequence was found in a human donor with aplastic anemia. The rearrangement joins TRBV10-2 to TRBJ2-2, with 8 bases lining up with TRBD1. Here the CDR3 DNA reads TGCGCCAGCAGTGTGGACAGGGAAAACACCGGGGAGCTGTTTTTT. Protein sequence: CASSVDRENTGELFF.